The 32 T cell receptor beta chains in this list originate from one sample, sequenced in a study of blood T cell repertoires in COVID-19. TCRdb keeps only in-frame clones here, not all; method: immunoSEQ multiplex PCR. The sample has 130,000 to 150,000 clones; roughly 90% are singletons. The sequencing input was PBMCs or T cells enriched from blood (not recorded which). The receptor set was obtained from a woman in her twenties or thirties with acute COVID-19.

The chain is built from TRBV19 and TRBJ2-1, with TRBD2 matching 9 bases. The V segment lost 7 bases and the J segment 2 bases; nucleotides outside the gene matches: 12. There are 17 residues in the CDR3. Germline lookup yields CDR1 LNHDA and CDR2 SQIVND (reference sequence). The CDR3 sequence is CASKTSGLIEAYNEQFF. CDR3 DNA sequence: TGTGCCAGTAAGACTAGCGGATTAATCGAAGCCTACAATGAGCAGTTCTTC. The whole variable domain, remainder taken from reference TRBV19 and TRBJ2-1, is DGGITQSPKYLFRKEGQNVTLSCEQNLNHDAMYWYRQDPGQGLRLIYYSQIVNDFQKGDIAEGYSVSREKKESFPLTVTSAQKNPTAFYLCASKTSGLIEAYNEQFFGPGTRLTVL.

The chain couples TRBV14 to TRBJ1-5; D unresolved. Germline-derived CDR1 and CDR2 are SGHDN and FVKESK. The CDR3 is made up of 16 amino acids. Trimming took off 9 bases at V and 0 bases at J, with 18 bases between the two ends. This CDR3 reads CASNPWEDFSNQPQHF. The DNA for the CDR3 is TGTGCCAGTAACCCTTGGGAGGACTTTAGCAATCAGCCCCAGCATTTT.

The chain has TRBV7-9 and TRBJ1-1; 7 bases line up with TRBD1. The CDR3 has 12 residues. J gave up 7 bases and V 5 bases, and 4 bases lay outside the gene matches. Per the germline V gene, CDR1 is SEHNR and CDR2 is FQNEAQ (reference sequence). Here the CDR3 DNA reads TGTGCCAGCAGCCTAGGACAGGTTGAAGCTTTCTTT. Protein: CASSLGQVEAFF.

The genes are TRBV18 and TRBJ1-1; possible D gene TRBD1, 6 bases. Between the trimmed V and J ends, which lost 3 bases and 10 bases, there was a span of 18 bases. The germline V gene has CDR1 KGHSH and CDR2 LQKENI. This CDR3 has 14 amino acids. CDR3 sequence reads: CASSPQGTGSGAFF. Here the CDR3 DNA reads TGTGCCAGCTCACCCCAGGGTACAGGGTCGGGAGCTTTCTTT.

The V gene is TRBV28, the J gene TRBJ1-1; 7 bases map to TRBD1. Germline CDR1 and CDR2: MDHEN and SYDVKM. V was clipped by 9 bases and J by 8 bases; unmatched bases: 12. This CDR3 region has 13 residues. The CDR3: CARFTKWTGEAFF. The CDR3 DNA sequence: TGTGCCAGGTTTACAAAATGGACAGGAGAAGCTTTCTTT.

The chain has TRBV28 and TRBJ1-5; D may be TRBD1 (6 bases). CDR1 is MDHEN, CDR2 SYDVKM, per germline. With 7 bases removed from V and 8 bases from J, the gap between germline ends came to 15 bases. CDR3 size: 13 residues. CDR3 bases: TGTGCCAGCAAACCGGGGGGCCGGGAGCCCCAGCATTTT. Its protein is CASKPGGREPQHF.

The chain links TRBV2 to TRBJ1-5; perhaps TRBD1 as D (5 bases). Germline CDR1 SNHLY, CDR2 FYNNEI. The CDR3 is 17 residues long. V lost 4 bases and J 0 bases, leaving 16 bases between the germline ends. In DNA form, the CDR3 reads TGTGCCAGCAGTGTTCTATCGGGGGGACCTAGCAATCAGCCCCAGCATTTT. Translation: CASSVLSGGPSNQPQHF. Using reference TRBV2 and TRBJ1-5 for the parts outside the CDR3, the full variable domain is EPEVTQTPSHQVTQMGQEVILRCVPISNHLYFYWYRQILGQKVEFLVSFYNNEISEKSEIFDDQFSVERPDGSNFTLKIRSTKLEDSAMYFCASSVLSGGPSNQPQHFGDGTRLSIL.

A few counts support this clone. The V call is TRBV30, the J call TRBJ1-1, with D uncertain. The CDR3 covers 13 residues. Deletions cut 0 bases from V and 5 bases from J, with 10 bases between. Germline lookup yields CDR1 GTSNPN and CDR2 SVGIG (reference sequence). CDR3 sequence reads: CAWSVRGSTEAFF. In DNA, the CDR3 is TGTGCCTGGAGTGTACGAGGGAGTACTGAAGCTTTCTTT.

The chain recombines TRBV28 with TRBJ1-3; TRBD1 matches at 7 bases. Looked up from germline, CDR1 is MDHEN and CDR2 is SYDVKM. The CDR3 sequence is 14 residues long. V gave up 3 bases and J gave up 4 bases; unmatched junction bases: 3. The CDR3 nucleotides are TGTGCCAGCAGTTTCGACAGGGCCGGAAACACCATATATTTT. Translated, it gives CASSFDRAGNTIYF.

The gene calls are TRBV27 and TRBJ2-5; D perhaps matches TRBD2 (5 bases). Germline CDR1 is MNHEY and CDR2 is SMNVEV (reference sequence). The length of the CDR3 is 13 residues. V gave up 6 bases and J gave up 1 base, with 9 bases separating them. The DNA for the CDR3 is TGTGCCAGCAGACCCAGCGGCCAAGAGACCCAGTACTTC. Protein: CASRPSGQETQYF.

Note on this clone: One junction end does not reproduce the germline sequence, and a read error may be involved. The chain links TRBV18 to TRBJ2-4; 11 bases map to TRBD2. This CDR3 is built from 17 residues. Germline V gene sequence: CDR1 KGHSH, CDR2 LQKENI. The CDR3 DNA is TGTGCCAGCTCCCCACCCGGGACTAGCGGTTCCAAAAACATTCAGTACTTC. Translation gives CASSPPGTSGSKNIQYF. The whole variable domain, remainder taken from reference TRBV18 and TRBJ2-4, is NAGVMQNPRHLVRRRGQEARLRCSPMKGHSHVYWYRQLPEEGLKFMVYLQKENIIDESGMPKERFSAEFPKEGPSILRIQQVVRGDSAAYFCASSPPGTSGSKNIQYFGAGTRLSVL.

The V and J genes are TRBV19 and TRBJ1-2; D perhaps matches TRBD1 (6 bases). The CDR3 has 14 residues. Germline V lookup: CDR1 LNHDA, CDR2 SQIVND (reference sequence). Trimming left V 6 bases short and J 2 bases short, with 13 bases between. CDR3 nucleotides: TGTGCCAGTAGAAGTCAGGGGCGCAACTATGGCTACACCTTC. It specifies CASRSQGRNYGYTF.

The genes are TRBV7-2 and TRBJ1-1, with 7 bases that match TRBD1. The germline gives CDR1 SGHTA, CDR2 FQGNSA. CDR3 length: 16 residues. The junction had 5 bases not matched to a gene; V was cut back by 0 bases and J by 1 base. CDR3 nucleotide sequence: TGTGCCAGCAGCTTAGCGCCGTCAGGGGGGAACACTGAAGCTTTCTTT. This encodes CASSLAPSGGNTEAFF.

The rearrangement links TRBV5-1 to TRBJ2-3, with TRBD1 matching 9 bases. The ends lost 2 bases at V and 1 base at J; junction bases unmatched: 5. This CDR3 spans 16 amino acids. The V gene's germline CDR1 is SGHRS and CDR2 YFSETQ. Here the CDR3 DNA reads TGCGCCAGCAGCTTAGCCGGGACAGGGCGCACAGATACGCAGTATTTT. Translated, it gives CASSLAGTGRTDTQYF. The full variable domain, in which reference TRBV5-1 and TRBJ2-3 provide the parts outside the CDR3, is KAGVTQTPRYLIKTRGQQVTLSCSPISGHRSVSWYQQTPGQGLQFLFEYFSETQRNKGNFPGRFSGRQFSNSRSEMNVSTLELGDSALYLCASSLAGTGRTDTQYFGPGTRLTVL.

The chain recombines TRBV5-1 with TRBJ1-1; perhaps TRBD1 as D (5 bases). Germline lookup yields CDR1 SGHRS and CDR2 YFSETQ. V gave up 0 bases and J gave up 4 bases, with 10 bases separating them. CDR3 length equals 14 residues. This CDR3 reads CASSLEGLVTEAFF. The CDR3, as DNA: TGCGCCAGCAGCTTGGAGGGGTTGGTCACTGAAGCTTTCTTT.

This clone showed up just once. The rearrangement joins TRBV7-2 to TRBJ2-7; D might be TRBD2 (5 bases). This CDR3 spans 14 amino acids. V was clipped by 0 bases and J by 2 bases, with 8 bases between them. Germline CDR1 and CDR2: SGHTA and FQGNSA. In nucleotides, the CDR3 is TGTGCCAGCAGCTTAGCAGCCGGGGCCTACGAGCAGTACTTC. Translation: CASSLAAGAYEQYF.

This chain links TRBV3-1 (or the pseudogene TRBV3-2) with TRBJ1-3; D is undetermined. The V gene lost 1 base and the J gene lost 0 bases, with 7 bases spanning the gap. Germline V CDR1 and CDR2: LGHDT, YNNKEL (reference sequence). The CDR3 is 15 residues long. Written as DNA, the CDR3 is TGTGCCAGCAGCCAAGTGCTAGGCTCTGGAAACACCATATATTTT. It is translated as CASSQVLGSGNTIYF.

The J gene is TRBJ2-5, the V gene TRBV5-5; tentative D call: TRBD2 (6 bases). The ends were cut back, 1 base at V and 1 base at J, with 14 bases in the middle. CDR1 is SGHKS and CDR2 is YYEKEE in the germline V gene (reference sequence). This CDR3 has 16 residues. As DNA, the CDR3 is TGTGCCAGCAGCTTGAATATTGTGGGAGGCCAAGAGACCCAGTACTTC. Amino acid sequence: CASSLNIVGGQETQYF. Drawing the rest from reference TRBV5-5 and TRBJ2-5, the complete variable domain is DAGVTQSPTHLIKTRGQQVTLRCSPISGHKSVSWYQQVLGQGPQFIFQYYEKEERGRGNFPDRFSARQFPNYSSELNVNALLLGDSALYLCASSLNIVGGQETQYFGPGTRLLVL.

V usage is TRBV19 and J usage is TRBJ1-5; no definite D call. Germline V gene data show CDR1 as LNHDA and CDR2 as SQIVND (reference sequence). Trimming stripped 8 bases from V and 0 bases from J, with 11 bases between. This CDR3 has 14 amino acids. The CDR3 here is CASGLGISNQPQHF. CDR3 nucleotides: TGTGCCAGTGGGCTGGGCATTAGCAATCAGCCCCAGCATTTT.

J is TRBJ1-5 and V is TRBV28, with TRBD1 identical over 7 bases. CDR3 size: 14 residues. The trim removed 4 bases at V and 3 bases at J, leaving 3 bases unmatched. Germline V gives CDR1 MDHEN, CDR2 SYDVKM. The CDR3 coding sequence is TGTGCCAGCAGTTGGGACAGTTTCAATCAGCCCCAGCATTTT. It specifies CASSWDSFNQPQHF.

The gene calls are TRBV15 and TRBJ2-3; TRBD1 agrees at 7 bases. With 3 bases clipped from V and 6 bases from J, the junction kept 12 bases outside the gene matches. This CDR3 has 16 amino acids. Germline V gives CDR1 LNHNV, CDR2 YYDKDF (reference sequence). In DNA, the CDR3 is TGTGCCACCAGCAGCGACAGGGAAGTGGGTGGCGATACGCAGTATTTT. It is translated as CATSSDREVGGDTQYF.

In this sample, this clone turned up once. The V gene is TRBV30, the J gene TRBJ1-1, with a weak D call TRBD1 (5 bases). The V gene's germline CDR1 is GTSNPN and CDR2 SVGIG (reference sequence). The V and J ends lost 7 bases and 3 bases respectively, with 15 bases between them. This CDR3 has 13 residues. The CDR3 DNA sequence: TGTGCCTACACGGGGCGGAGGGACACTGAAGCTTTCTTT. This sequence encodes CAYTGRRDTEAFF.

Only one count was recorded for this clone. V is TRBV12-3 or TRBV12-4 and J is TRBJ2-7, with D possibly being TRBD2 (6 bases). The CDR3 sequence is 13 residues long. V was clipped by 4 bases and J by 3 bases, with 10 bases between them. The CDR3 DNA reads TGTGCCAGCAGTTGGGACTCGCGCTACGAGCAGTACTTC. It is translated as CASSWDSRYEQYF.

This chain connects TRBV3-1 (or the pseudogene TRBV3-2) to TRBJ1-4, with 7 bases fitting TRBD1. Looked up from germline, CDR1 is LGHDT and CDR2 is YNNKEL (reference sequence). This CDR3 has 20 amino acids. The V and J ends lost 4 bases and 8 bases, in that order; junction bases with no gene match: 25. CDR3 protein: CASSLDTALQGLWAGEKLFF. In nucleotides, the CDR3 is TGTGCCAGCAGCCTAGATACGGCCTTACAGGGGTTATGGGCGGGAGAAAAACTGTTTTTT.

This sequence joins TRBV18 and TRBJ2-2; a possible D gene is TRBD2 (6 bases). The CDR3 has 19 amino acids. Trimming cost V 0 bases and J 0 bases, with 17 bases left between them. In germline, CDR1 is KGHSH, CDR2 LQKENI. This chain's CDR3 is CASSPPPSGGKANTGELFF. The CDR3 DNA sequence: TGTGCCAGCTCACCACCCCCGAGTGGCGGGAAGGCGAACACCGGGGAGCTGTTTTTT.

The CDR3 protein is CASSLGGGYTF. The CDR3 DNA sequence: TGTGCCAGCAGCTTAGGGGGCGGCTACACCTTC. The chain combines TRBV11-2 with TRBJ1-2, with a weak D call TRBD1 (5 bases). The CDR3 sequence is 11 residues long. Trimming pared 1 base from V and 8 bases from J, leaving 5 bases between. Germline V gives CDR1 SGHAT, CDR2 FQNNGV.

The V call is TRBV18, the J call TRBJ1-2; D gene unclear. Germline-derived CDR1 and CDR2 are KGHSH and LQKENI. V dropped 2 bases and J dropped 8 bases, with 15 bases sitting between them. This CDR3 is 14 amino acids long. The CDR3 DNA is TGTGCCAGCTCACCAAAGTGGGTGGGAGGCGGCTACACCTTC. This codes for CASSPKWVGGGYTF.

This clone was detected only a few times. V usage is TRBV28 and J usage is TRBJ1-4; TRBD1 matches 8 bases. V shed 8 bases and J 2 bases; nucleotides not matched to a gene: 16. The germline gives CDR1 MDHEN, CDR2 SYDVKM. The CDR3 is 18 amino acids. Here the CDR3 reads CASGWRQGTLTTNEKLFF. The CDR3 region has the DNA TGTGCCAGCGGCTGGCGACAGGGGACCCTTACGACTAATGAAAAACTGTTTTTT.

V gene TRBV13 combines with J gene TRBJ1-2; no clear D. Deletions cut 7 bases from V and 0 bases from J, with 18 bases between. The CDR3 runs 16 residues. Germline loops: CDR1 PRHDT, CDR2 FYEKMQ (reference sequence). The DNA for the CDR3 is TGTGCCAGCACGACTCGGTTTTCTCCAGCTAACTATGGCTACACCTTC. Protein sequence: CASTTRFSPANYGYTF.

This clone occurred a few times. The chain carries TRBV27 and TRBJ1-3; no clear D gene. V was shortened by 6 bases and J by 0 bases, with 18 bases between the two germline ends. Germline V gene data show CDR1 as MNHEY and CDR2 as SMNVEV (reference sequence). This CDR3 comprises 17 residues. CDR3 sequence (DNA): TGTGCCAGCAGCCCCCTCGGTCAGCGCCCCTCTGGAAACACCATATATTTT. Residues: CASSPLGQRPSGNTIYF.

A single count supports this clone. The V and J genes are TRBV5-1 and TRBJ1-6; TRBD1 matches 10 bases. Per germline, CDR1 SGHRS and CDR2 YFSETQ. This CDR3 spans 15 amino acids. The V and J ends lost 3 bases and 9 bases, in that order; junction bases with no gene match: 6. The CDR3 bases are TGCGCCAGCAGCTCGGGACAGGGGTCCGGTTCACCCCTCCACTTT. Protein product: CASSSGQGSGSPLHF.

This CDR3 reads CASSLAGTGTYGYTF. The CDR3 nucleotides read TGCGCCAGCAGCTTGGCCGGGACAGGGACCTATGGCTACACCTTC. The V call is TRBV5-1, the J call TRBJ1-2, with 9 nucleotides matching TRBD1. The CDR3 contains 15 residues. Germline-derived CDR1 and CDR2 are SGHRS and YFSETQ. J gave up 4 bases and V 0 bases, and 4 bases lay outside the gene matches.